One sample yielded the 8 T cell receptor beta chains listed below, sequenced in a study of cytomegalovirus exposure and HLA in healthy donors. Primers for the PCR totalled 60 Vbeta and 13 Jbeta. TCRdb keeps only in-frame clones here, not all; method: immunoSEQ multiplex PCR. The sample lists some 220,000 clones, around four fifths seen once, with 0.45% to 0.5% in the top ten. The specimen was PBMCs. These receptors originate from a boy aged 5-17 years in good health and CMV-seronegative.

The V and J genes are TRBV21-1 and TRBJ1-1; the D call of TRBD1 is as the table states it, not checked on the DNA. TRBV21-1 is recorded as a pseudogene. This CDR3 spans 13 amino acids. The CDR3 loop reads CASSQGARTEAFF. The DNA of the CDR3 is TGTGCCAGCAGTCAGGGGGCGCGGACTGAAGCTTTCTTT.

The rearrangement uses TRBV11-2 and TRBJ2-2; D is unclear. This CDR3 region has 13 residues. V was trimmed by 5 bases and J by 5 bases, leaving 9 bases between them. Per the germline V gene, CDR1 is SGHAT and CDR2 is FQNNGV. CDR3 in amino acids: CASSLPLTGELFF. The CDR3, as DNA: TGTGCCAGCAGCCTCCCTTTAACCGGGGAGCTGTTTTTT.

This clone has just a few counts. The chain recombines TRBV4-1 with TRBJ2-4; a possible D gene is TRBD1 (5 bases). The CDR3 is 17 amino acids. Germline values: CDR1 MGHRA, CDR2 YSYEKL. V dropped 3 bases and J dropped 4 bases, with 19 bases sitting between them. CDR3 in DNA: TGCGCCAGCAGCCATCTTTGGACACGCCAAGATAAAAACATTCAGTACTTC. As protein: CASSHLWTRQDKNIQYF.

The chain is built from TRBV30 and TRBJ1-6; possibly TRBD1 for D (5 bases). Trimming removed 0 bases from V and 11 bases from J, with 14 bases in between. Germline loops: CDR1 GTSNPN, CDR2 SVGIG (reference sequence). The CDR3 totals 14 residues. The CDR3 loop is CAWSVRGREAPLHF. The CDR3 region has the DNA TGTGCCTGGAGTGTACGGGGCAGGGAGGCACCCCTCCACTTT. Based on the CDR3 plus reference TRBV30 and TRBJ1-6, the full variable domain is SQTIHQWPATLVQPVGSPLSLECTVEGTSNPNLYWYRQAAGRGLQLLFYSVGIGQISSEVPQNLSASRPQDRQFILSSKKLLLSDSGFYLCAWSVRGREAPLHFGNGTRLTVT.

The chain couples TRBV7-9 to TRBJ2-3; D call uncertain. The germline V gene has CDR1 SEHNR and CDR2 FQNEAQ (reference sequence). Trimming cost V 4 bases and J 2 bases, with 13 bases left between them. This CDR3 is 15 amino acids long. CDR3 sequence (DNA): TGTGCCAGCAGCTCTGAGCTAGACTTCACAGATACGCAGTATTTT. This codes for CASSSELDFTDTQYF.

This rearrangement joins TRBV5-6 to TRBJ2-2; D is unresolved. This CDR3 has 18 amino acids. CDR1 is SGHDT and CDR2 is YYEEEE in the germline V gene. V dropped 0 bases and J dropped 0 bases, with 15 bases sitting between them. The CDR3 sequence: CASSLASVRFANTGELFF. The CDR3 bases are TGTGCCAGCAGCTTGGCAAGCGTAAGGTTCGCGAACACCGGGGAGCTGTTTTTT.

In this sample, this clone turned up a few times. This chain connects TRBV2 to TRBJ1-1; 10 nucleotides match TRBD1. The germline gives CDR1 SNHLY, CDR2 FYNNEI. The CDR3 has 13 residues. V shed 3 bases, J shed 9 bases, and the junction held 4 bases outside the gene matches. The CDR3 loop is CASSEDRGSQAFF. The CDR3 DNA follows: TGTGCCAGCAGTGAGGACAGGGGGTCTCAAGCTTTCTTT.

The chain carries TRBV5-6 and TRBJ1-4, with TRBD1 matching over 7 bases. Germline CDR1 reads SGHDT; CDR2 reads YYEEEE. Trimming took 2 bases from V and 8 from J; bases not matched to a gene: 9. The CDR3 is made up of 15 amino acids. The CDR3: CASSFLASGGEKLFF. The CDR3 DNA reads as TGTGCCAGCAGCTTCTTGGCGTCAGGGGGAGAAAAACTGTTTTTT. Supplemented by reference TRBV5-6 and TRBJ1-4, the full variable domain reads DAGVTQSPTHLIKTRGQQVTLRCSPKSGHDTVSWYQQALGQGPQFIFQYYEEEERQRGNFPDRFSGHQFPNYSSELNVNALLLGDSALYLCASSFLASGGEKLFFGSGTQLSVL.